This is a list of T cell receptor beta chains from one sample in a study of shared clonotypes between healthy human individuals. Using immunoSEQ multiplex PCR, the repertoire was profiled, and TCRdb retains in-frame clones only, with some absent. The sample includes 2 million or so clones, over 85% of them seen just once. The sequencing input was naive CD4+ T cells sorted from blood. All receptors derive from a young man in good health. Each CDR3 is given with its conserved first and last residue. Each record gives: J gene, D gene, V gene, clone size, CDR3 protein, CDR3 DNA. A D gene is named only where the DNA matches it firmly. Rows may omit the clone size; those that give it use once, few, many or a size class.

>TRBJ2-7|-|TRBV23-1|-
CASSQSQGKRYEQYF
TGCGCCAGCAGTCAATCGCAGGGAAAAAGGTACGAGCAGTACTTC
>TRBJ1-2|TRBD1|TRBV11-2|-
CASSLLNRGYGYTF
TGTGCCAGCAGCCTATTAAACAGGGGGTATGGCTACACCTTC
>TRBJ2-2|-|TRBV6-5|-
CASITGIGRGELFF
TGTGCCAGCATTACAGGGATTGGTCGCGGGGAGCTGTTTTTT
>TRBJ1-1|-|TRBV5-1|-
CASTTDRNTEAFF
TGCGCCAGCACCACGGACAGGAACACTGAAGCTTTCTTT
>TRBJ1-1|-|TRBV7-9|once
CASSWPTGASTEAFF
TGTGCCAGCAGTTGGCCTACGGGGGCGAGCACTGAAGCTTTCTTT
>TRBJ2-5|-|TRBV10-3|-
CAISEYRGGETQYF
TGTGCCATCAGTGAGTATCGAGGGGGAGAGACCCAGTACTTC
>TRBJ1-1|-|TRBV2|-
CASRTEMNTEAFF
TGTGCCAGCAGGACCGAAATGAACACTGAAGCTTTCTTT
>TRBJ2-7|-|TRBV4-1|-
CASSQEPTGTGYEQYF
TGCGCCAGCAGCCAAGAACCGACAGGGACTGGCTACGAGCAGTACTTC
>TRBJ1-1|-|TRBV4-1|-
CASSQGFIRGNTEAFF
TGCGCCAGCAGCCAAGGATTTATAAGGGGTAACACTGAAGCTTTCTTT
>TRBJ1-6|TRBD1|TRBV5-8|-
CASSLGQGANSPLHF
TGTGCCAGCAGCCTGGGACAGGGGGCGAATTCACCCCTCCACTTT
>TRBJ2-7|-|TRBV11-2|-
CASSLDPREQYF
TGTGCCAGCAGCTTAGATCCCCGAGAGCAGTACTTC
>TRBJ1-2|-|TRBV4-3|-
CASSQDLAAPPYYGYTF
TGCGCCAGCAGCCAAGATCTGGCAGCGCCTCCTTACTATGGCTACACCTTC
>TRBJ1-2|-|TRBV7-2|-
CASSLGGFNYGYTF
TGTGCCAGCAGCTTAGGCGGGTTTAACTATGGCTACACCTTC
>TRBJ1-4|-|TRBV5-1|-
CASSGPPNEKLFF
TGCGCCAGCTCAGGGCCCCCGAATGAAAAACTGTTTTTT
>TRBJ2-1|-|TRBV10-3|-
CAISKDSDGYNEQFF
TGTGCCATCAGTAAGGACAGTGACGGGTACAATGAGCAGTTCTTC
>TRBJ1-1|TRBD1|TRBV11-1|-
CASSSGRDRFNTEAFF
TGTGCCAGCAGCTCGGGCCGGGACAGGTTTAACACTGAAGCTTTCTTT
>TRBJ2-2|TRBD1|TRBV10-3|-
CAISGNRGTNTGELFF
TGTGCCATCAGTGGAAACAGGGGGACGAACACCGGGGAGCTGTTTTTT
>TRBJ2-7|TRBD2|TRBV14|-
CASSQDGGLAGLYEQYF
TGTGCCAGCAGCCAAGATGGAGGGCTAGCGGGGCTATACGAGCAGTACTTC
>TRBJ1-6|-|TRBV6-1|-
CASSVSDHNSPLHF
TGTGCCAGCAGTGTGTCAGATCATAATTCACCCCTCCACTTT
>TRBJ1-5|-|TRBV4-1|-
CASSQEPPGARNQPQHF
TGCGCCAGCAGCCAAGAGCCCCCAGGGGCTCGGAATCAGCCCCAGCATTTT
>TRBJ1-4|-|TRBV10-3|-
CAIGTSNEKLFF
TGTGCCATCGGGACATCCAATGAAAAACTGTTTTTT
>TRBJ2-1|-|TRBV5-1|-
CASSRAGSSYNEQFF
TGCGCCAGTTCAAGGGCAGGGAGCTCCTACAATGAGCAGTTCTTC
>TRBJ2-7|TRBD2|TRBV6-6|-
CASSLTSGGSYEQYF
TGTGCCAGCAGTCTAACTAGCGGGGGCTCCTACGAGCAGTACTTC
>TRBJ2-2|TRBD2|TRBV9|once
CASSVVLLAGDKTGELFF
TGTGCCAGCAGCGTAGTCTTGCTAGCGGGAGATAAGACCGGGGAGCTGTTTTTT
>TRBJ2-1|-|TRBV5-4|-
CASAGHDYNEQFF
TGTGCCAGCGCGGGTCACGACTACAATGAGCAGTTCTTC
>TRBJ2-7|TRBD1|TRBV7-2|-
CASRRTGGTYEQYF
TGTGCCAGCAGACGGACAGGGGGAACCTACGAGCAGTACTTC
>TRBJ1-2|-|TRBV2|-
CASSGQALSYGYTF
TGTGCCAGCAGTGGGCAGGCTCTCAGCTATGGCTACACCTTC
>TRBJ2-3|TRBD2|TRBV2|-
CASSSGTSGVTDTQYF
TGTGCCAGCAGTTCTGGGACTAGCGGGGTTACAGATACGCAGTATTTT
>TRBJ1-2|TRBD1|TRBV29-1|-
CSVVQGAGYGYTF
TGCAGCGTTGTGCAGGGGGCTGGTTATGGCTACACCTTC
>TRBJ2-5|TRBD2|TRBV9|-
CASSSGLAGGQETQYF
TGTGCCAGCAGCTCGGGACTAGCGGGGGGCCAAGAGACCCAGTACTTC
>TRBJ1-4|-|TRBV19|once
CASSPSLGGNEKLFF
TGTGCCAGTAGTCCTTCGTTGGGGGGGAATGAAAAACTGTTTTTT
>TRBJ1-5|-|TRBV27|-
CASSSVGGNQPQHF
TGTGCCAGCAGTTCTGTTGGAGGCAATCAGCCCCAGCACTTT
>TRBJ1-2|-|TRBV30|-
CALNREDYGYTF
TGTGCCTTAAACAGGGAGGACTATGGCTACACCTTC
>TRBJ2-3|-|TRBV5-5|-
CASSIGTLTDTQYF
TGTGCCAGCAGCATCGGGACCCTCACAGATACGCAGTATTTT
>TRBJ2-7|-|TRBV6-6|-
CASSPPGQVDYEQYF
TGTGCCAGCAGCCCACCGGGTCAGGTAGACTACGAGCAGTACTTC
>TRBJ2-7|TRBD1|TRBV7-6|-
CASSLALAGQGSEQYF
TGTGCCAGCAGCTTAGCGCTTGCGGGACAGGGGTCCGAGCAGTACTTC
>TRBJ2-2|TRBD1|TRBV2|-
CASRPRDRGDNGELFF
TGTGCCAGCAGACCGCGGGACAGGGGCGATAACGGGGAGCTGTTTTTT
>TRBJ1-5|-|TRBV6-1|-
CASSGQRNQPQHF
TGTGCCAGCAGTGGGCAGCGCAATCAGCCCCAGCATTTT
>TRBJ2-3|-|TRBV18|-
CASSPPTSVGDTQYF
TGTGCCAGCTCACCACCGACTAGTGTGGGAGATACGCAGTATTTT
>TRBJ1-1|-|TRBV6-1|-
CASSHNTGNTEAFF
TGTGCCAGCAGTCATAACACGGGGAACACTGAAGCTTTCTTT
>TRBJ2-1|TRBD2|TRBV7-2|-
CASSLARGRNNEQFF
TGTGCCAGCAGCTTAGCTCGCGGGAGGAACAATGAGCAGTTCTTC
>TRBJ2-7|-|TRBV2|-
CASSEGDLFSYEQYF
TGTGCCAGCAGTGAGGGGGACCTTTTTTCCTACGAGCAGTACTTC